Sequencing of this T cell receptor beta chain was carried out in a study of long-term antiretroviral therapy in people with HIV. Study-wide points: Whichever time point was examined, clones expanded before ART dominated the repertoire.

The authors ran the immunoSEQ assay, v3.0, at survey level. Sequencing was directed toward about 40,000-50,000 T-cell genomes in each sample. Libraries were prepared by immunoSEQ multiplex PCR; TCRdb keeps only in-frame clonotypes and omits some of them. The sample records 25,000 to 30,000 clones, over 75% being singletons. Turning to this clone: The antigen remains unidentified.

All donors provided no fewer than one pre-ART and no fewer than two post-ART PBMC samples. The germline CDR1 and CDR2 sequences are GTSNPN and SVGIG (reference sequence). The CDR3 is 13 residues long. J lost 6 bases, V lost 4 bases, and 7 bases had no gene match. The material sequenced was unsorted PBMCs, taken 1.1 years before starting antiretroviral therapy. The rearrangement uses TRBV30 and TRBJ1-1, with TRBD1 matching 8 bases. The receptor was isolated from a woman aged 25 to 39 with HIV. CDR3 residues: CAWKRDRWAEAFF. DNA of the CDR3: TGTGCCTGGAAACGGGACAGGTGGGCTGAAGCTTTCTTT.